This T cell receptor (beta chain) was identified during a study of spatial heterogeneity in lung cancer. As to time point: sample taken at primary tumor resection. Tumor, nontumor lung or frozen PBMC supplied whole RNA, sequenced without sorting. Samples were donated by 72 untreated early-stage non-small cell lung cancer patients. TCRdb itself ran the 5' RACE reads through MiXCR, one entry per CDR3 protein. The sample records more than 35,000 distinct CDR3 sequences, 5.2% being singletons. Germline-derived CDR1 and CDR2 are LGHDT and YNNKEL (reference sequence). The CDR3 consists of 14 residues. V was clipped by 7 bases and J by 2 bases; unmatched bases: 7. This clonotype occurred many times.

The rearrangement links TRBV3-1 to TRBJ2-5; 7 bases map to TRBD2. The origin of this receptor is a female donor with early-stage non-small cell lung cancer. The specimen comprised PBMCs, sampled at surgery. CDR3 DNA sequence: TGTGCCAGCACCCCAGGAGCGGGGCAAGAGACCCAGTACTTC. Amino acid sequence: CASTPGAGQETQYF.